These 18 T cell receptor beta chains share one sample of origin, sequenced in a study of CD8 T cells in ankylosing spondylitis. A single record per CDR3 protein comes from TCRdb applying MiXCR to the 5' RACE reads. The profile shows roughly 220,000 distinct CDR3 sequences, roughly a tenth of them singletons. Sequenced material: blood, either unsorted or a sorted T cell fraction (not recorded which). Every receptor here comes from a male donor with ankylosing spondylitis or in good health (not recorded which).

At least ten counts were recorded for this clonotype. The rearrangement uses TRBV20-1 and TRBJ1-1; D ambiguous. V was pared by 3 bases and J by 6 bases, with 14 bases between. The CDR3 extends over 13 amino acids. CDR1 is DFQATT, CDR2 SNEGSKA, per germline (reference sequence). The DNA for the CDR3 is TGCAGTGCTAGGTCTCGGGGAACCTCTGAAGCTTTCTTT. This encodes CSARSRGTSEAFF.

Ten or more counts support this clonotype. The chain joins TRBV6-5 to TRBJ2-5; 9 bases are a match to TRBD1. CDR3 length equals 15 residues. J gave up 4 bases and V 3 bases, and 6 bases lay outside the gene matches. The germline V gene has CDR1 MNHEY and CDR2 SVGAGI. The CDR3 reads CASSYSTGGGETQYF. The CDR3 coding sequence is TGTGCCAGCAGTTATTCGACAGGGGGAGGAGAGACCCAGTACTTC.

Many counts were recorded for this clonotype. The chain employs TRBV5-1 and TRBJ2-2; D remains unclear. This CDR3 is 16 amino acids long. From germline, CDR1 is SGHRS and CDR2 YFSETQ. V shed 4 bases and J shed 3 bases, with 16 bases lying between them. In DNA, the CDR3 is TGCGCCAGCAGCCCCCGACAAAGCTTCGACACCGGGGAGCTGTTTTTT. This encodes CASSPRQSFDTGELFF.

The sample holds many counts of this clonotype. This chain uses TRBV19 with TRBJ1-1, with D perhaps TRBD1 (6 bases). The germline gives CDR1 LNHDA, CDR2 SQIVND (reference sequence). V lost 4 bases to trimming and J lost 1 base, with 13 bases between them. This CDR3 is 15 amino acids long. This CDR3 is CASSTSDRANTEAFF. CDR3 in DNA: TGTGCCAGTAGTACCTCGGACAGAGCGAACACTGAAGCTTTCTTT.

The sample holds a few counts of this clonotype. The gene calls are TRBV30 and TRBJ1-2, with D possibly TRBD1 on 5 matching bases. This CDR3 is built from 14 residues. CDR1 and CDR2 (germline): GTSNPN, SVGIG (reference sequence). V lost 4 bases, J lost 7 bases, and 19 bases lay in between. In DNA, the CDR3 is TGTGCCTGGACCAGGACCCGGGACTCGGCTGGCTACACCTTC. It codes for CAWTRTRDSAGYTF.

This clonotype was seen repeatedly, ten times or more. The genes are TRBV5-1 and TRBJ1-2; TRBD1 aligns across 7 bases. J gave up 8 bases and V 0 bases, and 7 bases lay outside the gene matches. CDR1 SGHRS and CDR2 YFSETQ come from the germline V gene. This CDR3 contains 14 residues. The chain's CDR3 is CASSLGQGLGGYTF. In nucleotides, the CDR3 is TGCGCCAGCAGCTTGGGACAGGGATTAGGCGGCTACACCTTC.

This clonotype appeared many times. The chain recombines TRBV7-9 with TRBJ2-2, with no clear D. The germline V gene encodes CDR1 SEHNR and CDR2 FQNEAQ (reference sequence). V lost 3 bases, J lost 3 bases, and 5 bases lay in between. The length of the CDR3 is 13 residues. The DNA of the CDR3 is TGTGCCAGCAGCTTCCCGTACACCGGGGAGCTGTTTTTT. Translated, it gives CASSFPYTGELFF.

This clonotype was recorded a few times. The V gene is TRBV20-1, the J gene TRBJ1-5; no firm D call. Trimming stripped 4 bases from V and 3 bases from J, with 7 bases between. This CDR3 comprises 12 residues. CDR1 and CDR2 from the germline V gene are DFQATT and SNEGSKA (reference sequence). CDR3 amino acids: CSAMRANQPQHF. The CDR3, as DNA: TGCAGTGCTATGCGGGCCAATCAGCCCCAGCATTTT.

This clonotype was counted ten times or more. The chain is built from TRBV30 and TRBJ1-2; maybe TRBD1 (5 bases). The CDR3 extends over 14 amino acids. The germline gives CDR1 GTSNPN, CDR2 SVGIG (reference sequence). The germline V and J ends were trimmed by 2 bases and 2 bases, with 12 bases remaining between them. The CDR3 sequence is CAWSLWGSNYGYTF. For the CDR3, the DNA is TGTGCCTGGAGTCTCTGGGGCTCCAACTATGGCTACACCTTC.

The chain recombines TRBV7-2 with TRBJ1-6, with unresolved D. The V and J ends lost 2 bases and 7 bases respectively, with 15 bases between them. There are 16 residues in the CDR3. Per germline, CDR1 SGHTA and CDR2 FQGNSA. This CDR3 reads CASSLNLPSTNSPLHF. In nucleotides, the CDR3 is TGTGCCAGCAGCTTAAACCTTCCTAGCACGAATTCACCCCTCCACTTT.

CDR3 amino acids: CASSLYRGLETQYF. CDR3 DNA sequence: TGTGCCAGCAGCTTATACAGGGGGCTGGAGACCCAGTACTTC. The genes are TRBV7-2 and TRBJ2-5, with 9 positions matching TRBD1. With V trimmed by 2 bases and J by 5 bases, 3 bases remained unmatched. CDR3 length equals 14 residues. Per germline, CDR1 SGHTA and CDR2 FQGNSA.

This clonotype showed up many times. The chain combines TRBV20-1 with TRBJ2-7; D call uncertain. V dropped 7 bases and J dropped 3 bases, with 16 bases sitting between them. Germline V lookup: CDR1 DFQATT, CDR2 SNEGSKA (reference sequence). The CDR3 is 13 amino acids. CDR3 in amino acids: CSVDRVQGYEQYF. CDR3 DNA sequence: TGCAGTGTAGACCGGGTCCAAGGCTACGAGCAGTACTTC.

This clonotype was recorded at least ten times. The chain carries TRBV20-1 and TRBJ2-7; 12 bases are a match to TRBD1. V shed 4 bases and J 4 bases; nucleotides not matched to a gene: 11. This CDR3 has 16 residues. CDR1 and CDR2 (germline): DFQATT, SNEGSKA (reference sequence). The CDR3 loop is CSATEGQGARGYEQYF. As DNA, the CDR3 is TGCAGTGCTACCGAGGGACAGGGGGCAAGGGGGTACGAGCAGTACTTC.

The chain joins TRBV7-9 to TRBJ2-1; D may correspond to TRBD1 or TRBD2 (7 bases each). The CDR3 sequence is 16 residues long. Germline V gene lookup returns CDR1 SEHNR and CDR2 FQNEAQ (reference sequence). Trimming left V 1 base short and J 4 bases short, with 14 bases between. The CDR3 loop is CASSLEGASGYNEQFF. The CDR3 coding sequence is TGTGCCAGCAGCTTAGAGGGGGCTAGCGGATACAATGAGCAGTTCTTC.

This clonotype was observed at least ten times. This chain connects TRBV7-2 to TRBJ1-5, with a tentative D call TRBD1 (6 bases). Germline-derived CDR1 and CDR2 are SGHTA and FQGNSA. This CDR3 is built from 16 residues. Deletions cut 2 bases from V and 2 bases from J, with 13 bases between. The CDR3 coding sequence is TGTGCCAGCAGCTTACTCCCAGGGGCCCGCAATCAGCCCCAGCATTTT. Translating gives CASSLLPGARNQPQHF.

In this sample, this clonotype turned up many times. This chain connects TRBV28 to TRBJ2-7, with D possibly matching TRBD1 (6 bases). The germline V and J ends were trimmed by 2 bases and 3 bases, with 17 bases remaining between them. Looked up from germline, CDR1 is MDHEN and CDR2 is SYDVKM. This CDR3 spans 16 amino acids. As DNA, the CDR3 is TGTGCCAGCAGTTTACGAGGCCAGGGGATATTCTACGAGCAGTACTTC. Translated: CASSLRGQGIFYEQYF.

This clonotype was detected many times. The chain uses TRBV7-9 and TRBJ2-7; possibly TRBD1 for D (8 bases). The CDR3 is 16 amino acids. Germline V lookup: CDR1 SEHNR, CDR2 FQNEAQ (reference sequence). Trimming removed 1 base at V and 2 bases at J, with 15 bases between. Here the CDR3 DNA reads TGTGCCAGCAGCTTAGGGCGGACAGGGACTACCTACGAGCAGTACTTC. Protein sequence: CASSLGRTGTTYEQYF. The full variable domain, completed using reference TRBV7-9 and TRBJ2-7, is DTGVSQNPRHKITKRGQNVTFRCDPISEHNRLYWYRQTLGQGPEFLTYFQNEAQLEKSRLLSDRFSAERPKGSFSTLEIQRTEQGDSAMYLCASSLGRTGTTYEQYFGPGTRLTVT.

This chain uses TRBV10-3 with TRBJ1-5, with D perhaps TRBD1 (5 bases). Trimming took off 11 bases at V and 10 bases at J, with 18 bases between the two ends. In germline, CDR1 is ENHRY, CDR2 SYGVKD. The CDR3 runs 12 residues. CDR3 DNA sequence: TGTGCCTCGGGACCGGCAATCGACCCCCAGCATTTT. It yields the protein CASGPAIDPQHF.